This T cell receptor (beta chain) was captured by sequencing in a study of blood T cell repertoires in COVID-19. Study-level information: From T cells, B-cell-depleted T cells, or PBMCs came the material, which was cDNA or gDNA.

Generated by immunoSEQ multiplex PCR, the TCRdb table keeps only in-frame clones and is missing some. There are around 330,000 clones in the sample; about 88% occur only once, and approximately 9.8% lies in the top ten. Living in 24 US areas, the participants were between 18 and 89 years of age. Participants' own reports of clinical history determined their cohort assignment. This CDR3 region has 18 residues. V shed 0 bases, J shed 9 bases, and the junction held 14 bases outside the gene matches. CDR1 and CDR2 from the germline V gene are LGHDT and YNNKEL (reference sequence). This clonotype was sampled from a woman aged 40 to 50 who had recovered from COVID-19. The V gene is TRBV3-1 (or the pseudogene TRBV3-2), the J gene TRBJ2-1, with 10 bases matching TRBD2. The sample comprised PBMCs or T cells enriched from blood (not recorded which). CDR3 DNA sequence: TGTGCCAGCAGCCAAGATCTCAATGGGCTAGCGGGAGAGGCTGAGCAGTTCTTC. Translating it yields CASSQDLNGLAGEAEQFF.